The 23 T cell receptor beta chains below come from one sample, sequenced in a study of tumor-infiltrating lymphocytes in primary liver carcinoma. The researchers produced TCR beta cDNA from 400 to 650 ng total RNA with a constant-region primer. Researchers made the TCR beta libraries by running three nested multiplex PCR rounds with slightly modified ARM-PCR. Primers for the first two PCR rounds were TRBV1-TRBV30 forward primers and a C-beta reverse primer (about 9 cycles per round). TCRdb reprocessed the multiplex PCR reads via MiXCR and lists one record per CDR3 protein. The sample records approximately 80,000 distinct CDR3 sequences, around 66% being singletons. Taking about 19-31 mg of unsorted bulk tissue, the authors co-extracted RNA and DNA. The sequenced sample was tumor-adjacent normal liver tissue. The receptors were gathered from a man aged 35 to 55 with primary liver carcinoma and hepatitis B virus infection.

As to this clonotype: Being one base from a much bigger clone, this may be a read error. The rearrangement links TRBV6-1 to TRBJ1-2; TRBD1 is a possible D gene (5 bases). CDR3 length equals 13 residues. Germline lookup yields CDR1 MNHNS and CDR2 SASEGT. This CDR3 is CASNYLGDYSYTF. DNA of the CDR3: TGTGCCAGCAACTACCTAGGGGACTATAGCTACACCTTC.

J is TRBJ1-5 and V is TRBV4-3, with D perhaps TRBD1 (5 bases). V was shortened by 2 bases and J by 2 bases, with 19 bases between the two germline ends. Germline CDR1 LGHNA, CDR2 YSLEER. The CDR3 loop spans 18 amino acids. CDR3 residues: CASSQYYEGVRGNQPQHF. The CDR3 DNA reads TGCGCCAGCAGCCAATATTACGAAGGGGTTCGCGGCAATCAGCCCCAGCATTTT.

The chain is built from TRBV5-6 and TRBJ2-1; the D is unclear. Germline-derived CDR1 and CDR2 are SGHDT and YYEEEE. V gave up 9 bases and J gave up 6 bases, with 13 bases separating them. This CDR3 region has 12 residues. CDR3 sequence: CANGLGTNEQFF. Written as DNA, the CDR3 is TGTGCCAACGGCTTGGGTACCAATGAGCAGTTCTTC.

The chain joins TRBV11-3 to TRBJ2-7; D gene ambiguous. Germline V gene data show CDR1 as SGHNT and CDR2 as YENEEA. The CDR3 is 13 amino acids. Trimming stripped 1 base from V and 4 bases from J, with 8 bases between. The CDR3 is CASSLGPSYEQYF. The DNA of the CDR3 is TGTGCCAGCAGCTTAGGGCCATCTTACGAGCAGTACTTC.

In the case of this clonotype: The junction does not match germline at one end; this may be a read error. CDR3 protein: CASSYRGGTGDEADTHYF. Here the CDR3 DNA reads TGTGCCAGCAGTTACCGGGGCGGGACAGGGGACGAGGCAGATACGCATTATTTC. The genes are TRBV6-6 and TRBJ2-3; 10 bases align to TRBD1. The CDR3 is 18 amino acids. CDR1 is MNHNY and CDR2 is SVGAGI in the germline V gene (reference sequence).

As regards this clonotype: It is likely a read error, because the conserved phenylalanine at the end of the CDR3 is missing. The CDR3: CASRPPGLAGDQYL. The CDR3 DNA follows: TGTGCCAGCAGGCCCCCCGGATTAGCGGGAGACCAGTACTTG. The chain joins TRBV6-1 to TRBJ2-7; TRBD2 matches 9 bases. Per germline, CDR1 MNHNS and CDR2 SASEGT. There are 14 residues in the CDR3. Trimming cost V 6 bases and J 10 bases; bases outside gene matches: 13.

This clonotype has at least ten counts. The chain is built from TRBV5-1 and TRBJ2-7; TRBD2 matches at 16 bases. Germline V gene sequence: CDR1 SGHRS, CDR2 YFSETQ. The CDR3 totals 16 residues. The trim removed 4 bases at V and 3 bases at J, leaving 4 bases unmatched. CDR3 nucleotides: TGCGCCAGCAGCCCGGGACTAGCGGGAGGGGGCTACGAGCAGTACTTC. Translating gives CASSPGLAGGGYEQYF.

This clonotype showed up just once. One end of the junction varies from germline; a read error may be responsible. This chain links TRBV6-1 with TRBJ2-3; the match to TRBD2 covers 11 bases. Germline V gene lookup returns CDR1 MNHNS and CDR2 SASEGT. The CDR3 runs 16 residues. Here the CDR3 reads CASMELAGVSTDTQYF. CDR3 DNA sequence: TGTGCCAGCATGGAACTAGCGGGAGTAAGCACGGATACGCAGTATTTT.

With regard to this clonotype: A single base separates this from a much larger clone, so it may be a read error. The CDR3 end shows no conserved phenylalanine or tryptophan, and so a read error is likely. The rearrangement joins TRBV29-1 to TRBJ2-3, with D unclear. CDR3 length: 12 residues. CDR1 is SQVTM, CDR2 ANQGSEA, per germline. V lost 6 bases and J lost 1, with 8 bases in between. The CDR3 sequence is CSVGGGTDTQYY. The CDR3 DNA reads TGCAGCGTGGGCGGAGGCACAGATACGCAGTATTAT.

CDR3 bases: TGCAGCGTTGAGGAAAGGGAGGCAGATACGCAGTATTTT. Protein: CSVEEREADTQYF. The chain recombines TRBV29-1 with TRBJ2-3; possibly TRBD2 for D (6 bases). This CDR3 spans 13 amino acids. CDR1 is SQVTM and CDR2 is ANQGSEA in the germline V gene. The V end was cut by 3 bases, the J end by 4 bases, with 11 bases between.

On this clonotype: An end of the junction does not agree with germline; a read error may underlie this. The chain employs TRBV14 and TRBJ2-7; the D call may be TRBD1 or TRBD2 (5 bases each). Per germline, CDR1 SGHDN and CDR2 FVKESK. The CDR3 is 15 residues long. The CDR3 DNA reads TGTGTCAGCAGCCAAGGACCGGGGCAGGTCTACGAGCAATACTTC. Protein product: CVSSQGPGQVYEQYF.

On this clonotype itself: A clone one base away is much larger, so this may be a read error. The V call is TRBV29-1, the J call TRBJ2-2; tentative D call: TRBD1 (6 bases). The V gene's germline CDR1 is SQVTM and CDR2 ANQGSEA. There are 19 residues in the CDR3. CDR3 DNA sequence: TGCAGCGATACGGGACACCCTGGTCGTGCCGCTTTTAGGACCGGGGAGATGTTTTTT. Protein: CSDTGHPGRAAFRTGEMFF.

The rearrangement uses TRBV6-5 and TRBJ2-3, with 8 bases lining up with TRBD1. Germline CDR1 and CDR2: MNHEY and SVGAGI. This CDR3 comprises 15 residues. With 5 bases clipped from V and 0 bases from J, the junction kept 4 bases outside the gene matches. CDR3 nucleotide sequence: TGTGCCAGCAGTACCAGGGGGCTAAGCACAGATACGCAGTATTTT. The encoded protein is CASSTRGLSTDTQYF.

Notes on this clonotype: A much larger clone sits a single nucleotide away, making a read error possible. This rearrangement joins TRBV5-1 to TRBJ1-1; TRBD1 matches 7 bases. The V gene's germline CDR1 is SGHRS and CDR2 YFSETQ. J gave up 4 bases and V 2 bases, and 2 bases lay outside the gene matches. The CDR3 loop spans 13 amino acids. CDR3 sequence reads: CASSFRQGTEAFF. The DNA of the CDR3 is TGCGCCAGCAGCTTCCGACAGGGCACTGAAGCTTTCTTT.

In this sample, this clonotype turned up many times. In DNA, the CDR3 is TGTGCCAGCAGTTATCCTTTAGCGGGACCCCACGAGCAGTACTTC. It specifies CASSYPLAGPHEQYF. The chain links TRBV28 to TRBJ2-7, with 8 bases matching TRBD2. The CDR3 consists of 15 residues. Germline lookup yields CDR1 MDHEN and CDR2 SYDVKM. Unmatched junction bases numbered 10, after V lost 4 bases and J lost 5 bases.

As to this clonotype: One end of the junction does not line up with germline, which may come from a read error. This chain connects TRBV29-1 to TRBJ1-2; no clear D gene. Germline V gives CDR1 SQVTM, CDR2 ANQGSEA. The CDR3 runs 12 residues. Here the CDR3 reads CNGGGLNYGHTF. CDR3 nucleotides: TGCAACGGAGGAGGATTGAACTATGGCCACACCTTC.

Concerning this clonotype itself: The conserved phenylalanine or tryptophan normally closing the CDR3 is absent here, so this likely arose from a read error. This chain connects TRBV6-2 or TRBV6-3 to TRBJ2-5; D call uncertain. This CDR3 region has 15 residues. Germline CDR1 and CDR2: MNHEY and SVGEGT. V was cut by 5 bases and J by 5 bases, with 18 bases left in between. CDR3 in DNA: TGTGCCAGCAGTGAGCTCCGGAACTTAACGGAGACCCAGTACTTG. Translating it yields CASSELRNLTETQYL.

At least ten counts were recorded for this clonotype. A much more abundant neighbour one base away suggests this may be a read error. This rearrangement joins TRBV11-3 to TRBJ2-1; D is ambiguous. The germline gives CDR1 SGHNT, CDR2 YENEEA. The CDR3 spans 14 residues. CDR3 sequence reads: CASSLGVSNNEQSF. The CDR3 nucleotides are TGTGCCAGCAGCTTAGGCGTCTCGAACAATGAGCAGTCCTTC.

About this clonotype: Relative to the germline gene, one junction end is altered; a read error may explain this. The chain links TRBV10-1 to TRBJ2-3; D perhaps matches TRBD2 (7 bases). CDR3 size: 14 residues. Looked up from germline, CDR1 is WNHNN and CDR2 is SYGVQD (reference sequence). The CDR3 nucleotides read TGCGCCAGCAGTGGGGAGGGGGACACAGATACACAGTATTTT. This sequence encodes CASSGEGDTDTQYF.

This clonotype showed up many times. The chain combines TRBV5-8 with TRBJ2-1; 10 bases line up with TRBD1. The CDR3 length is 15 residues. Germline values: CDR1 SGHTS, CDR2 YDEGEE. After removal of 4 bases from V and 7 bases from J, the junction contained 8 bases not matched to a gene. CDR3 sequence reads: CASSLGGQGTNEQFF. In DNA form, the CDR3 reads TGTGCCAGCAGCCTGGGGGGACAGGGGACAAATGAGCAGTTCTTC.

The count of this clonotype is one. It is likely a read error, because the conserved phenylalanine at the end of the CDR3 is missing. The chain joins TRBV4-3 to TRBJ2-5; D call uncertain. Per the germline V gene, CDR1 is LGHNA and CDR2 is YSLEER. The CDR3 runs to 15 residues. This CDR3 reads CASSQDTVGPWTQYC. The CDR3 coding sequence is TGCGCCAGCAGTCAAGATACAGTAGGACCGTGGACCCAGTACTGC.

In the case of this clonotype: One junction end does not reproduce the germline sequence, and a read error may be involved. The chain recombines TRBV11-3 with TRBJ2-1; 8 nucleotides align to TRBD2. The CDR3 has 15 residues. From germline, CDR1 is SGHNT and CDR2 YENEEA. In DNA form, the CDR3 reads TGTGCCAACAGCGCCGGGACTAGAGAGATTAATGGGCACTTCTTC. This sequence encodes CANSAGTREINGHFF.

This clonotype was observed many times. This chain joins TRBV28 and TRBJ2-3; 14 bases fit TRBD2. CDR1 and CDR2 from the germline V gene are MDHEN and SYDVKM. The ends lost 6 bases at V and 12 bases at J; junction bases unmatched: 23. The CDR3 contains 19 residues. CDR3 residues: CASRPTGTSGSSNALFQYF. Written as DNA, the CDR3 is TGTGCCAGCAGGCCTACCGGGACTAGCGGGAGCTCCAACGCTTTATTTCAGTATTTT.